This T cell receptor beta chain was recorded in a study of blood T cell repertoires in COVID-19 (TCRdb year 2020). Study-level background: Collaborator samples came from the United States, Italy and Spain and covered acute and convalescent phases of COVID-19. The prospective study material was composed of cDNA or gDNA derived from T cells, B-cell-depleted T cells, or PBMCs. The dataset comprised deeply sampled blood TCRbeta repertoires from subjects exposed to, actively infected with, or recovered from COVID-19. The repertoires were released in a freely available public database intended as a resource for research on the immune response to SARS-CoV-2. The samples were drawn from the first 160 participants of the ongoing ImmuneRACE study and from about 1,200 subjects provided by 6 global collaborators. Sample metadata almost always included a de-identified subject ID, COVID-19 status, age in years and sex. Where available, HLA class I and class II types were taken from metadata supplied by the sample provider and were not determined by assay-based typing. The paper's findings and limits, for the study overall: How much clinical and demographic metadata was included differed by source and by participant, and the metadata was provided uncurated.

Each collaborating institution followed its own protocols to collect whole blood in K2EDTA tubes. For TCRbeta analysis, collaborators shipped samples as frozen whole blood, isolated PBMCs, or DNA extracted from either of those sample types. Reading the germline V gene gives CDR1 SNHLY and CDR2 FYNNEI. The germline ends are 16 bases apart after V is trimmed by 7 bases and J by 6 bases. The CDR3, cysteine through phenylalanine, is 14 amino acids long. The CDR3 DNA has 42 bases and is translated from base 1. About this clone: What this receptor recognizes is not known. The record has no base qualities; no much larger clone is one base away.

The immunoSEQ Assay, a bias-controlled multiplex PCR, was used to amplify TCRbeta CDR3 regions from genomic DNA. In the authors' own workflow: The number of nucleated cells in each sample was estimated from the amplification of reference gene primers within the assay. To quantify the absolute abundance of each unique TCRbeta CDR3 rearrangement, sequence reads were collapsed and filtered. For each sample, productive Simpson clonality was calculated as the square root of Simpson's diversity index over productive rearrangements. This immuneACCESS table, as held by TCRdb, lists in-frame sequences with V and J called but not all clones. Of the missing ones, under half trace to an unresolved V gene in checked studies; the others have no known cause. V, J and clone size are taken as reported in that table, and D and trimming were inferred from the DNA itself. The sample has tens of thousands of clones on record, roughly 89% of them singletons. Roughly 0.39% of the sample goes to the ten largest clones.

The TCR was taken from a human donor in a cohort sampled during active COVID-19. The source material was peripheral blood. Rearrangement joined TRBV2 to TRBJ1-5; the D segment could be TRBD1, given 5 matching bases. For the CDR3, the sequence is CASILTAGGQPQHF. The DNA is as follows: TGTGCCAGCATCCTGACAGCGGGTGGTCAGCCCCAGCATTTT.